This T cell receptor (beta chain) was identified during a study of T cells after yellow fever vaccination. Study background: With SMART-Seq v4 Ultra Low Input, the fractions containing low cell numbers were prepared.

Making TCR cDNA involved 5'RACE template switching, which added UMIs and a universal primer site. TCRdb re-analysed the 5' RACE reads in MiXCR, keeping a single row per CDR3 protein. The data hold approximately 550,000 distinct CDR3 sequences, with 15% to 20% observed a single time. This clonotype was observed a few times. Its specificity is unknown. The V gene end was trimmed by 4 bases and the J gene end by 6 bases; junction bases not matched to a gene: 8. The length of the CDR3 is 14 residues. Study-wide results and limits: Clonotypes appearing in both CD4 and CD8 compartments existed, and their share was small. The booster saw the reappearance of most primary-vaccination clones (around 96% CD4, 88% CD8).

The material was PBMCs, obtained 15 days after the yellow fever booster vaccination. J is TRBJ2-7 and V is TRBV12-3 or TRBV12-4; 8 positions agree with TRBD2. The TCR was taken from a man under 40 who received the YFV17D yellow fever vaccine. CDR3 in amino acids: CASSSQAGVGEQYF. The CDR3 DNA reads TGTGCCAGCAGTTCCCAAGCGGGAGTCGGCGAGCAGTACTTC.